This T cell receptor (beta chain) is drawn from a study of cytomegalovirus exposure and HLA in healthy donors. PCR used 60 Vbeta primers and 13 Jbeta primers. The data were produced by immunoSEQ multiplex PCR, yet TCRdb's version contains in-frame clones alone and is incomplete. This table has roughly 120,000 clones, 75% to 85% appearing once. The germline V gene encodes CDR1 MDHEN and CDR2 SYDVKM. With 0 bases clipped from V and 4 bases from J, the junction kept 2 bases outside the gene matches. The CDR3 runs to 16 residues. Sample: PBMCs. The clonotype comes from a man younger than 30 in good health and CMV-seronegative. V usage is TRBV28 and J usage is TRBJ2-1, with 11 nucleotides matching TRBD2. As DNA, the CDR3 is TGTGCCAGCAGTTTATGGGGACTAGCGGTTTACAATGAGCAGTTCTTC. It translates to CASSLWGLAVYNEQFF.